The 27 T cell receptor beta chains below all came from one sample that was sequenced in a study of cytomegalovirus exposure and HLA in healthy donors. The method was immunoSEQ multiplex PCR; TCRdb's version includes in-frame clones alone and lacks a portion of them. The sample lists 120,000 or so clones, 85% to 90% occurring once. Sequencing was carried out using PBMCs. The origin of the receptors is a woman aged 18-29 years in good health and CMV-seronegative.

This clone was seen only once. The J gene is TRBJ1-1, the V gene TRBV19; no clear D. Trimming took off 10 bases at V and 0 bases at J, with 12 bases between the two ends. The V gene's germline CDR1 is LNHDA and CDR2 SQIVND (reference sequence). There are 13 residues in the CDR3. The CDR3 loop reads CATKGGMNTEAFF. The CDR3 DNA follows: TGTGCCACAAAGGGAGGAATGAACACTGAAGCTTTCTTT.

The chain couples TRBV28 to TRBJ2-7, with 7 bases aligning to TRBD1. Germline lookup yields CDR1 MDHEN and CDR2 SYDVKM. V gave up 5 bases and J gave up 4 bases; unmatched junction bases: 2. The CDR3 spans 12 residues. CDR3 protein: CASSDRVYEQYV. The CDR3 DNA is TGTGCCAGCAGTGACAGGGTTTACGAGCAGTACGTC.

V gene TRBV7-2 combines with J gene TRBJ2-3; D is uncertain. Per the germline V gene, CDR1 is SGHTA and CDR2 is FQGNSA. V lost 3 bases and J 0 bases, leaving 7 bases between the germline ends. This CDR3 contains 14 residues. The CDR3 spells CASSFVESTDTQYF. The CDR3 coding sequence is TGTGCCAGCAGCTTCGTGGAGAGCACAGATACGCAGTATTTT.

The rearrangement uses TRBV28 and TRBJ1-2; D may be TRBD1 (6 bases). CDR1 MDHEN and CDR2 SYDVKM come from the germline V gene. Trimming cost V 4 bases and J 4 bases, with 13 bases left between them. The CDR3 spans 14 residues. The CDR3 DNA reads TGTGCCAGCAGTTACCTGGACAGCTCCTATGGCTACACCTTC. Translated: CASSYLDSSYGYTF.

The chain joins TRBV21-1 to TRBJ2-7; the listed D gene, TRBD2, was not tested against the DNA. TRBV21-1 is an annotated pseudogene. The CDR3 contains 15 residues. CDR3 coding DNA: TGTGCCAGCGGATTGGGGACTAGCGGCGGTTACGAGCAGTACTTC. Encoded protein: CASGLGTSGGYEQYF.

There are a few counts of this clone. The V call is TRBV6-1, the J call TRBJ1-2, with 9 bases matching TRBD1. The junction had 9 bases not matched to a gene; V was cut back by 8 bases and J by 8 bases. The CDR3 has 13 residues. Germline CDR1 reads MNHNS; CDR2 reads SASEGT. CDR3: CASWGQGKVGYTF. CDR3 in DNA: TGTGCCAGCTGGGGACAGGGCAAAGTGGGCTACACCTTC.

The chain has TRBV18 and TRBJ2-7, with a possible D match to TRBD2 (7 bases). Germline values: CDR1 KGHSH, CDR2 LQKENI. Trimming removed 4 bases at V and 7 bases at J, with 23 bases between. This CDR3 has 16 amino acids. CDR3 amino acids: CASSLFRDRGAGEQYF. The CDR3 nucleotides are TGTGCCAGCTCACTCTTCCGGGACCGGGGGGCCGGGGAGCAGTACTTC.

This clone was seen a single time. The chain is built from TRBV2 and TRBJ2-5; 10 nucleotides agree with TRBD2. The germline V gene has CDR1 SNHLY and CDR2 FYNNEI. This CDR3 spans 13 amino acids. V shed 10 bases, J shed 5 bases, and the junction held 7 bases outside the gene matches. The CDR3 nucleotides read TGTGCCATTCGAGCGGGAGGGGCCGAGACCCAGTACTTC. Its translation is CAIRAGGAETQYF.

This chain uses TRBV10-2 with TRBJ2-2; TRBD2 aligns across 7 bases. Unmatched junction bases numbered 9, after V lost 7 bases and J lost 7 bases. The CDR3 contains 14 residues. Germline-derived CDR1 and CDR2 are WSHSY and SAAADI. The CDR3 sequence is CASNRREKVGELFF. The DNA for the CDR3 is TGCGCCAGCAATCGGCGGGAGAAGGTCGGGGAGCTGTTTTTT.

The chain employs TRBV28 and TRBJ1-1; D is unresolved. The germline V and J ends were trimmed by 3 bases and 11 bases, with 13 bases remaining between them. The CDR3 sequence is 12 residues long. Per germline, CDR1 MDHEN and CDR2 SYDVKM. The chain's CDR3 is CASSFDAGGAFF. The CDR3 DNA follows: TGTGCCAGCAGTTTCGATGCAGGCGGGGCTTTCTTT.

The J gene is TRBJ2-5, the V gene TRBV11-3, with 11 nucleotides matching TRBD2. Germline CDR1 reads SGHNT; CDR2 reads YENEEA. V lost 5 bases, J lost 5 bases, and 10 bases stayed unmatched. The length of the CDR3 is 16 residues. Written as DNA, the CDR3 is TGTGCCAGCAGCGAAGGTAGCGGGGGGGGAAAGGAGACCCAGTACTTC. It encodes CASSEGSGGGKETQYF.

This rearrangement joins TRBV2 to TRBJ2-1, with 9 bases identical to TRBD2. CDR3 length equals 14 residues. Germline V gives CDR1 SNHLY, CDR2 FYNNEI. The trim removed 2 bases at V and 6 bases at J, leaving 2 bases unmatched. CDR3 in amino acids: CASSEKLAGNEQFF. CDR3 DNA: TGTGCCAGCAGTGAAAAACTAGCGGGCAATGAGCAGTTCTTC.

The chain is built from TRBV28 and TRBJ2-7, with TRBD1 as a possible D gene (5 bases). V was pared by 6 bases and J by 3 bases, with 18 bases between. The CDR3 is made up of 15 amino acids. Germline V gene sequence: CDR1 MDHEN, CDR2 SYDVKM. Here the CDR3 reads CASSPGVDGHYEQYF. The CDR3 nucleotides are TGTGCCAGCAGCCCAGGCGTCGACGGACACTACGAGCAGTACTTC.

The CDR3 sequence is CASSIGLAGGNEQFF. As DNA, the CDR3 is TGTGCCAGCAGCATCGGACTAGCGGGAGGGAATGAGCAGTTCTTC. The chain is built from TRBV9 and TRBJ2-1; 15 bases match TRBD2. Trimming at V came to 4 bases and at J to 7 bases, leaving 3 bases not matched to a gene. The CDR3 loop spans 15 amino acids. Germline V gene lookup returns CDR1 SGDLS and CDR2 YYNGEE.

This clone was seen a single time. The rearrangement links TRBV28 to TRBJ2-3, with TRBD2 identical over 8 bases. The CDR3 has 16 amino acids. Germline lookup yields CDR1 MDHEN and CDR2 SYDVKM. V trimming: 6 bases; J trimming: 4 bases; junction bases outside the gene matches: 12. This chain's CDR3 is CASRQVSGIDPDTQYF. CDR3 DNA sequence: TGTGCCAGCAGGCAGGTTAGCGGGATCGATCCAGATACGCAGTATTTT. Full variable domain (rest looked up from reference TRBV28 and TRBJ2-3): DVKVTQSSRYLVKRTGEKVFLECVQDMDHENMFWYRQDPGLGLRLIYFSYDVKMKEKGDIPEGYSVSREKKERFSLILESASTNQTSMYLCASRQVSGIDPDTQYFGPGTRLTVL.

The V gene is TRBV9, the J gene TRBJ2-7; D is possibly TRBD2 (6 bases). This CDR3 has 17 residues. V was cut by 2 bases and J by 0 bases, with 18 bases left in between. CDR1 is SGDLS and CDR2 is YYNGEE in the germline V gene. The CDR3: CASSVGAGGISSYEQYF. The CDR3 region has the DNA TGTGCCAGCAGCGTGGGAGCTGGGGGGATAAGCTCCTACGAGCAGTACTTC.

This sequence joins TRBV9 and TRBJ1-3; D unresolved. Germline V lookup: CDR1 SGDLS, CDR2 YYNGEE. This CDR3 contains 17 residues. The V end was cut by 0 bases, the J end by 0 bases, with 13 bases between. For the CDR3, the DNA is TGTGCCAGCAGCGTAGCTCCAACCGGGAACTCTGGAAACACCATATATTTT. Amino acid sequence: CASSVAPTGNSGNTIYF.

The chain uses TRBV5-1 and TRBJ1-2, with D possibly TRBD1 on 5 matching bases. The germline V and J ends were trimmed by 0 bases and 5 bases, with 14 bases remaining between them. Germline assignment: CDR1 SGHRS and CDR2 YFSETQ. The CDR3 runs 15 residues. CDR3 sequence: CASSLAPGKSYGYTF. In DNA form, the CDR3 reads TGCGCCAGCAGCTTGGCCCCAGGGAAATCTTATGGCTACACCTTC. The full variable domain, with the rest looked up from reference TRBV5-1 and TRBJ1-2, is KAGVTQTPRYLIKTRGQQVTLSCSPISGHRSVSWYQQTPGQGLQFLFEYFSETQRNKGNFPGRFSGRQFSNSRSEMNVSTLELGDSALYLCASSLAPGKSYGYTFGSGTRLTVV.

The rearrangement links TRBV27 to TRBJ2-2; 13 bases match TRBD2. Germline lookup yields CDR1 MNHEY and CDR2 SMNVEV (reference sequence). The CDR3 has 15 amino acids. The junction had 2 bases not matched to a gene; V was cut back by 4 bases and J by 6 bases. The CDR3 protein is CASSSTSGRAGELFF. As DNA, the CDR3 is TGTGCCAGCAGTTCAACTAGCGGGAGGGCCGGGGAGCTGTTTTTT.

This sequence joins TRBV28 and TRBJ1-6; a possible D gene is TRBD1 (6 bases). This CDR3 is built from 15 residues. Trimming stripped 5 bases from V and 7 bases from J, with 15 bases between. The germline V gene encodes CDR1 MDHEN and CDR2 SYDVKM. CDR3: CASSTTGTQNSPLHF. The CDR3 DNA reads TGTGCCAGCAGTACCACCGGGACACAAAATTCACCCCTCCACTTT.

The V gene is TRBV4-1, the J gene TRBJ2-1; TRBD1 matches at 8 bases. CDR1 MGHRA and CDR2 YSYEKL come from the germline V gene. The trim removed 2 bases at V and 6 bases at J, leaving 6 bases unmatched. CDR3 length equals 15 residues. DNA for the CDR3: TGCGCCAGCAGCCAATCGGGACAGGTAGGCAATGAGCAGTTCTTC. Translating gives CASSQSGQVGNEQFF.

CDR3 nucleotides: TGTGCCAGCAGCTTAGTAAAGGACAGCTACAATGAGCAGTTCTTC. Its protein is CASSLVKDSYNEQFF. The chain couples TRBV7-9 to TRBJ2-1, with TRBD1 as a possible D gene (6 bases). The V gene's germline CDR1 is SEHNR and CDR2 FQNEAQ (reference sequence). V was trimmed by 1 base and J by 3 bases, leaving 10 bases between them. The CDR3 is made up of 15 amino acids. Based on the CDR3 plus reference TRBV7-9 and TRBJ2-1, the full variable domain is DTGVSQNPRHKITKRGQNVTFRCDPISEHNRLYWYRQTLGQGPEFLTYFQNEAQLEKSRLLSDRFSAERPKGSFSTLEIQRTEQGDSAMYLCASSLVKDSYNEQFFGPGTRLTVL.

J is TRBJ2-1 and V is TRBV29-1; possible D gene TRBD2, 6 bases. The CDR3 length is 14 residues. The germline gives CDR1 SQVTM, CDR2 ANQGSEA. V lost 3 bases to trimming and J lost 8 bases, with 17 bases between them. The CDR3 spells CSVDLRGASDEQFF. The CDR3 DNA reads as TGCAGCGTTGATTTACGCGGAGCTAGCGATGAGCAGTTCTTC.

The chain is built from TRBV14 and TRBJ1-5; no firm D call. Trimming took off 5 bases at V and 0 bases at J, with 8 bases between the two ends. The CDR3 contains 14 residues. Germline V gene lookup returns CDR1 SGHDN and CDR2 FVKESK. The CDR3 region is CASSSSYSNQPQHF. The DNA of the CDR3 is TGTGCCAGCAGCTCGAGCTATAGCAATCAGCCCCAGCATTTT.

The V and J genes are TRBV7-6 and TRBJ2-7; TRBD2 aligns across 14 bases. CDR1 is SGHVS and CDR2 is FNYEAQ in the germline V gene. The trim removed 1 base at V and 3 bases at J, leaving 11 bases unmatched. The CDR3 consists of 19 residues. For the CDR3, the DNA is TGTGCCAGCAGCTTAGGACCTGGGACTAGCGGGGGAGGGAGCTACGAGCAGTACTTC. Protein product: CASSLGPGTSGGGSYEQYF.

This clone came up once. The V call is TRBV7-2, the J call TRBJ1-2; D ambiguous. Germline V gives CDR1 SGHTA, CDR2 FQGNSA. The ends were cut back, 1 base at V and 2 bases at J, with 5 bases in the middle. This CDR3 is 13 amino acids long. CDR3 protein: CASSLVRNYGYTF. CDR3 DNA: TGTGCCAGCAGCTTAGTACGGAACTATGGCTACACCTTC.

V and J are TRBV10-1 and TRBJ1-1; 7 bases match TRBD1. The CDR3 consists of 14 residues. The V gene end was trimmed by 4 bases and the J gene end by 5 bases; junction bases not matched to a gene: 7. CDR1 is WNHNN, CDR2 SYGVQD, per germline (reference sequence). CDR3: CASSVSTGRTEAFF. The CDR3 DNA follows: TGCGCCAGCAGTGTTTCGACAGGGAGAACTGAAGCTTTCTTT.